These T cell receptor beta chains were read from a single sample in a study of T cell repertoires in ileal Crohn's disease. Data came from immunoSEQ multiplex PCR; TCRdb stores just in-frame clones and leaves some out. The profile shows 9,500 to 15,000 clones, around 78% of them singletons. Sequencing was done on a sample of ileal tissue. Every receptor here comes from an adult with Crohn's disease. Both conserved end residues are trimmed from each CDR3.

J gene | V gene | CDR3 protein
TRBJ2-3 | TRBV5-6 | ASRIYRTGPTDTQY
TRBJ2-1 | TRBV7-2 | ASSLIDYNEQF
TRBJ2-4 | TRBV29-1 | SALAIAKNIQY
TRBJ2-1 | TRBV1 | TSSLGLAGGPKRNEQF
TRBJ1-3 | TRBV10-3 | AISYGTGNSGNTIY
TRBJ1-1 | TRBV9 | ASSPRTGGTTEAF
TRBJ1-1 | TRBV7-9 | ASSRWPFGVAF
TRBJ2-7 | TRBV5-1 | ASSLTPSYEQY
TRBJ1-2 | TRBV7-2 | ASSSDRLNYGYT
TRBJ2-1 | TRBV13 | ASTHGRSYNEQF
TRBJ2-3 | TRBV25-1 | ASREPGLATDTQY
TRBJ2-1 | TRBV6-5 | ASSPDRRHEQF
TRBJ2-7 | TRBV5-1 | ASSSEVISYEQY
TRBJ1-1 | TRBV2 | ASGETGAMNTEAF
TRBJ2-2 | TRBV5-1 | ASSLDRGPVSGELF
TRBJ1-6 | TRBV19 | ASSIGSSPLH
NA | TRBV2 | ASTPDRASVEQY
TRBJ2-7 | TRBV10-3 | AIGQNEQY
TRBJ1-1 | TRBV5-1 | ASSSRGSNTEAF
TRBJ1-2 | TRBV11-3 | ASSLQGQGYT
TRBJ1-2 | TRBV9 | ASSPRDRGRYGYT
TRBJ1-5 | TRBV5-6 | ASSLGGHGYQPQH
NA | TRBV6-1 | ASSAQGAYEQY
TRBJ2-7 | TRBV29-1 | SVGVSGYEQY
TRBJ2-6 | TRBV4-1 | ASSPTIPGVFSGANVLT
TRBJ2-7 | TRBV6-5 | ASRPQGSSSYEQY
TRBJ1-6 | TRBV6-6 | ASSYRDSNSPLH
TRBJ2-7 | TRBV6-1 | ASSEEPYEQY
TRBJ2-2 | TRBV27 | ASSFLRGGPGELF
TRBJ2-7 | TRBV10-2 | ASSEGRVYTYEQY
TRBJ2-7 | TRBV10-3 | AISERWGDLQY